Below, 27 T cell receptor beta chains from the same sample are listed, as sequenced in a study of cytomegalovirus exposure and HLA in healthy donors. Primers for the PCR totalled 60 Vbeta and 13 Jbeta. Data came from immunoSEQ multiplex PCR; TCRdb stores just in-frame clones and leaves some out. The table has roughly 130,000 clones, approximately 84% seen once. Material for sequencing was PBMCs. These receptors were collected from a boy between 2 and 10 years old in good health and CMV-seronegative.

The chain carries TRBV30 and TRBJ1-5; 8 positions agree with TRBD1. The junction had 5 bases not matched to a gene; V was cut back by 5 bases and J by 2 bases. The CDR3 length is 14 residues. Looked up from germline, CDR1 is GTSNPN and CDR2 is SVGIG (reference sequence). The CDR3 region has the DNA TGTGCCTGGGGACAGGGTCGGGGCAATCAGCCCCAGCATTTT. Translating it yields CAWGQGRGNQPQHF.

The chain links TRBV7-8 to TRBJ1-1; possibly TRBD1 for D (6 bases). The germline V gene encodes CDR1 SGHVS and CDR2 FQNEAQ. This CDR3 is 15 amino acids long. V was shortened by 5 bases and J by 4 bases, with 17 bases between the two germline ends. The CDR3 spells CASSRAGQFFTEAFF. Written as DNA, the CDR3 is TGTGCCAGCAGCCGAGCCGGACAGTTCTTCACTGAAGCTTTCTTT.

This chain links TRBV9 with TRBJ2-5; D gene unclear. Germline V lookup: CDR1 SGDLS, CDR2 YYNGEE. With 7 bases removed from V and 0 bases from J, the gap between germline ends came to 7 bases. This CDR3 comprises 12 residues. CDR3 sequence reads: CASGDYQETQYF. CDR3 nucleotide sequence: TGTGCCAGCGGAGACTACCAAGAGACCCAGTACTTC. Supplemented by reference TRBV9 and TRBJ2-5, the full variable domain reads DSGVTQTPKHLITATGQRVTLRCSPRSGDLSVYWYQQSLDQGLQFLIQYYNGEERAKGNILERFSAQQFPDLHSELNLSSLELGDSALYFCASGDYQETQYFGPGTRLLVL.

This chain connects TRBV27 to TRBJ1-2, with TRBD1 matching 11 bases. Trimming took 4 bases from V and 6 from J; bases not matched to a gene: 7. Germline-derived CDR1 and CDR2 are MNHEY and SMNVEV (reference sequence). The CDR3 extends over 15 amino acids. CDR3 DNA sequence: TGTGCCAGCAGTTCCACCGGGACAGGGGGTCATGGCTACACCTTC. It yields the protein CASSSTGTGGHGYTF.

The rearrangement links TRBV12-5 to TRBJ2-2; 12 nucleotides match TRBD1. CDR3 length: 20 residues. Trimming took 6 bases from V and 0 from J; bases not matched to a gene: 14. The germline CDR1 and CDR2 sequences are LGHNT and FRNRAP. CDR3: CASGAGTGGLITPNTGELFF. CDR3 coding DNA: TGTGCTAGTGGAGCCGGGACAGGGGGCCTCATTACCCCGAACACCGGGGAGCTGTTTTTT.

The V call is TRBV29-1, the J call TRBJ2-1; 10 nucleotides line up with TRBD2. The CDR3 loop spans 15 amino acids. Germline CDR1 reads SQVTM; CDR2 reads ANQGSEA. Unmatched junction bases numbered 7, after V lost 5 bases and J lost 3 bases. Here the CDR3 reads CSVPQREGLYNEQFF. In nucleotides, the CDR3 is TGCAGCGTTCCCCAGCGGGAGGGCCTCTACAATGAGCAGTTCTTC.

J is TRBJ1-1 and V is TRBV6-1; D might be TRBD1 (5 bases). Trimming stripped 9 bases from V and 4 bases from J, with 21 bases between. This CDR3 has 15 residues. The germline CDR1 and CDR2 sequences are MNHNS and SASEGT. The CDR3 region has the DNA TGTGCCAGTCCGCCCAGGGAAGGAGGGAGCACTGAAGCTTTCTTT. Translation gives CASPPREGGSTEAFF.

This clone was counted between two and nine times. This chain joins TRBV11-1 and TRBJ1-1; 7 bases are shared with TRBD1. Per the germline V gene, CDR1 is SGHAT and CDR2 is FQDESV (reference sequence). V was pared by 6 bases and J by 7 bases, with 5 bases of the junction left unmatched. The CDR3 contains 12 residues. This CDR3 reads CASSRQGFEAFF. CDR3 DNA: TGTGCCAGCAGTAGACAGGGCTTTGAAGCTTTCTTT.

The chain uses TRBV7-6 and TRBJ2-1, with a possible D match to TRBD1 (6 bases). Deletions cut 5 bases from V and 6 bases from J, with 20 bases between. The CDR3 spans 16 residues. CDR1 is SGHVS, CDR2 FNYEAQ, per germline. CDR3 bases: TGTGCCAGCAGCCCGGGACATCAGATACTAGTCAATGAGCAGTTCTTC. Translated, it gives CASSPGHQILVNEQFF.

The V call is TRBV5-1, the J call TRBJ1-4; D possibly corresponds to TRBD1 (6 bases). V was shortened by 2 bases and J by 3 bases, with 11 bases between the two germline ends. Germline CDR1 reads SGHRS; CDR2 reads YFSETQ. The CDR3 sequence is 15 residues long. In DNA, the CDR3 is TGCGCCAGCAGCTTCAAACAGGGTCCTAATGAAAAACTGTTTTTT. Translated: CASSFKQGPNEKLFF.

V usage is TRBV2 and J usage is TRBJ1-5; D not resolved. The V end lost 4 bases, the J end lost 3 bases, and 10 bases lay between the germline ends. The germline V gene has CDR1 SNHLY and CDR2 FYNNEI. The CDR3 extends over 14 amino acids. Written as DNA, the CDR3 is TGTGCCAGCAGTGCGGCGGGATACAATCAGCCCCAGCATTTT. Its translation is CASSAAGYNQPQHF.

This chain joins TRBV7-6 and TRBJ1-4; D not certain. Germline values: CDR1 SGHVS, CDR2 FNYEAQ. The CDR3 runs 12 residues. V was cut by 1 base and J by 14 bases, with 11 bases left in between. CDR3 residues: CASSLVLLPLFF. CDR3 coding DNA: TGTGCCAGCAGCTTAGTACTGCTCCCGCTGTTTTTT.

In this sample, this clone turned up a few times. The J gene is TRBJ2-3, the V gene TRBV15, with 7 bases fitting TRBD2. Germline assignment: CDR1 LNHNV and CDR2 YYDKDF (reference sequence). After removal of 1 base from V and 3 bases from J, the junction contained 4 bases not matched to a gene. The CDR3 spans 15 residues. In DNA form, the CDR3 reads TGTGCCACCAGCAGAGGGGCGGGAGAAACAGATACGCAGTATTTT. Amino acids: CATSRGAGETDTQYF.

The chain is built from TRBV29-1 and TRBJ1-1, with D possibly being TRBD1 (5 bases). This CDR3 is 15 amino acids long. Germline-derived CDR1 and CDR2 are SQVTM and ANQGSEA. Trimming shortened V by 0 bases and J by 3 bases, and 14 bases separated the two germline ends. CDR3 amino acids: CSVEEPGLGYTEAFF. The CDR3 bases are TGCAGCGTTGAAGAACCAGGGTTGGGGTACACTGAAGCTTTCTTT.

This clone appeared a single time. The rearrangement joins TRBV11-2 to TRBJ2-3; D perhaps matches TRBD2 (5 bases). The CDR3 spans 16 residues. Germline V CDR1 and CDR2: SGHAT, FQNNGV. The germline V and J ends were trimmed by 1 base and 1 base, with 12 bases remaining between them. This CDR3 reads CASSLVVGVRTDTQYF. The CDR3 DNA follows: TGTGCCAGCAGCTTAGTCGTCGGGGTTCGCACAGATACGCAGTATTTT.

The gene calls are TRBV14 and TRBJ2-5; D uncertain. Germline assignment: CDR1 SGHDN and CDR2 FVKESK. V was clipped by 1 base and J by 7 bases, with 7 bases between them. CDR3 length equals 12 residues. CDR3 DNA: TGTGCCAGCAGCCAAGTATACGGGACCCAGTACTTC. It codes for CASSQVYGTQYF. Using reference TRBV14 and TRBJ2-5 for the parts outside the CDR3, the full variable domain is EAGVTQFPSHSVIEKGQTVTLRCDPISGHDNLYWYRRVMGKEIKFLLHFVKESKQDESGMPNNRFLAERTGGTYSTLKVQPAELEDSGVYFCASSQVYGTQYFGPGTRLLVL.

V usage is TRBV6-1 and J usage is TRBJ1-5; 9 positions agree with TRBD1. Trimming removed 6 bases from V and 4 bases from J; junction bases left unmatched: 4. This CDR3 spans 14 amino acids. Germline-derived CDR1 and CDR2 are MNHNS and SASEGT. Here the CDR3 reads CASSNRGPNQPQHF. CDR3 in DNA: TGTGCCAGCAGCAACAGGGGGCCTAATCAGCCCCAGCATTTT.

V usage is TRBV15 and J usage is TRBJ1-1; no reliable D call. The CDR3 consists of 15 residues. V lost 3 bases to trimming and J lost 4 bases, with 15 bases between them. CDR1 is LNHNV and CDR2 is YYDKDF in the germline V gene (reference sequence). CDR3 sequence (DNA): TGTGCCACCAGCAGGGTCGACATGGGGAGCACTGAAGCTTTCTTT. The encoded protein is CATSRVDMGSTEAFF.

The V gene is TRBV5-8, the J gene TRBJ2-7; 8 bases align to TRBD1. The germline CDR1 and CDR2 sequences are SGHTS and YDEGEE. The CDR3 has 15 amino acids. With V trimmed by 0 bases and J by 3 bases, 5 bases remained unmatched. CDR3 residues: CASSLVGQEGYEQYF. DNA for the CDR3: TGTGCCAGCAGCTTGGTGGGACAGGAGGGCTACGAGCAGTACTTC.

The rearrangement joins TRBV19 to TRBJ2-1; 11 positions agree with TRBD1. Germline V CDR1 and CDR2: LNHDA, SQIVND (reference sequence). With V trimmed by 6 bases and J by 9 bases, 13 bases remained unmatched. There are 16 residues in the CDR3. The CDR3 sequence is CASSPMGQGDMGEQFF. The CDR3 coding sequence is TGTGCCAGTAGCCCAATGGGACAGGGGGATATGGGTGAGCAGTTCTTC.

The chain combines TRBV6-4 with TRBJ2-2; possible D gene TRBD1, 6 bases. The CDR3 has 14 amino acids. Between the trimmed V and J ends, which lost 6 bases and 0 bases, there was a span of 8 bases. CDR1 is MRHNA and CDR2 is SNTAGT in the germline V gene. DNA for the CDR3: TGTGCCAGCAGAGGACAGACGAACACCGGGGAGCTGTTTTTT. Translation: CASRGQTNTGELFF.

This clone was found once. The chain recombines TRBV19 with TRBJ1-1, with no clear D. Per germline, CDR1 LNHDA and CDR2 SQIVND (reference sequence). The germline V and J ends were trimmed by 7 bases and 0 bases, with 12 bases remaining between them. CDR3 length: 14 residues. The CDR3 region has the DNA TGTGCCAGTAAAGAGACACCACTGAACACTGAAGCTTTCTTT. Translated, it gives CASKETPLNTEAFF.

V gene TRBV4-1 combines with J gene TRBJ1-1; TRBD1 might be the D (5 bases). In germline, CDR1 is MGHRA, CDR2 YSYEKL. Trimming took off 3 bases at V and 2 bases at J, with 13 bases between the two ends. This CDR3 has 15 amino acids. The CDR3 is CASSHGGASNTEAFF. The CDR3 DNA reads TGCGCCAGCAGCCATGGTGGGGCAAGTAACACTGAAGCTTTCTTT.

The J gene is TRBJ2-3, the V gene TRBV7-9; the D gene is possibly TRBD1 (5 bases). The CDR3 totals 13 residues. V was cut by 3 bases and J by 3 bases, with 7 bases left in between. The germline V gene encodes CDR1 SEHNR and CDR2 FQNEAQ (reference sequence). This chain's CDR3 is CASSLQGTDTQYF. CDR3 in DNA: TGTGCCAGCAGCTTGCAGGGTACAGATACGCAGTATTTT. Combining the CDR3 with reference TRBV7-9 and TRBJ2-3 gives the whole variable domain DTGVSQNPRHKITKRGQNVTFRCDPISEHNRLYWYRQTLGQGPEFLTYFQNEAQLEKSRLLSDRFSAERPKGSFSTLEIQRTEQGDSAMYLCASSLQGTDTQYFGPGTRLTVL.

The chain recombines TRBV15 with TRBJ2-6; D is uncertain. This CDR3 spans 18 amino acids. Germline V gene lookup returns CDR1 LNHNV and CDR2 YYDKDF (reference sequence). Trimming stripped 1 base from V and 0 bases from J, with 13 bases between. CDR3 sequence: CATSRGEQTNSGANVLTF. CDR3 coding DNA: TGTGCCACCAGCAGAGGAGAACAGACGAACTCTGGGGCCAACGTCCTGACTTTC.

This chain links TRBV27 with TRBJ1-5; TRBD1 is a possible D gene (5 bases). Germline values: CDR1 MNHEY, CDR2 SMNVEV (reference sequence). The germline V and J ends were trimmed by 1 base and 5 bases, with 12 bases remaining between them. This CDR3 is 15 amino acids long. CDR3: CASSLFLAGDQPQHF. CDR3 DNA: TGTGCCAGCAGTTTATTTTTGGCGGGGGATCAGCCCCAGCATTTT.

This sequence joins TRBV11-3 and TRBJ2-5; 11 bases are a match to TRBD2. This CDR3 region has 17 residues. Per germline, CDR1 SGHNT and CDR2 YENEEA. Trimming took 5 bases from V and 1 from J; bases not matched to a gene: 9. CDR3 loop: CASSTQRLAGTQETQYF. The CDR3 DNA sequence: TGTGCCAGCAGCACTCAGCGACTAGCGGGGACCCAAGAGACCCAGTACTTC.